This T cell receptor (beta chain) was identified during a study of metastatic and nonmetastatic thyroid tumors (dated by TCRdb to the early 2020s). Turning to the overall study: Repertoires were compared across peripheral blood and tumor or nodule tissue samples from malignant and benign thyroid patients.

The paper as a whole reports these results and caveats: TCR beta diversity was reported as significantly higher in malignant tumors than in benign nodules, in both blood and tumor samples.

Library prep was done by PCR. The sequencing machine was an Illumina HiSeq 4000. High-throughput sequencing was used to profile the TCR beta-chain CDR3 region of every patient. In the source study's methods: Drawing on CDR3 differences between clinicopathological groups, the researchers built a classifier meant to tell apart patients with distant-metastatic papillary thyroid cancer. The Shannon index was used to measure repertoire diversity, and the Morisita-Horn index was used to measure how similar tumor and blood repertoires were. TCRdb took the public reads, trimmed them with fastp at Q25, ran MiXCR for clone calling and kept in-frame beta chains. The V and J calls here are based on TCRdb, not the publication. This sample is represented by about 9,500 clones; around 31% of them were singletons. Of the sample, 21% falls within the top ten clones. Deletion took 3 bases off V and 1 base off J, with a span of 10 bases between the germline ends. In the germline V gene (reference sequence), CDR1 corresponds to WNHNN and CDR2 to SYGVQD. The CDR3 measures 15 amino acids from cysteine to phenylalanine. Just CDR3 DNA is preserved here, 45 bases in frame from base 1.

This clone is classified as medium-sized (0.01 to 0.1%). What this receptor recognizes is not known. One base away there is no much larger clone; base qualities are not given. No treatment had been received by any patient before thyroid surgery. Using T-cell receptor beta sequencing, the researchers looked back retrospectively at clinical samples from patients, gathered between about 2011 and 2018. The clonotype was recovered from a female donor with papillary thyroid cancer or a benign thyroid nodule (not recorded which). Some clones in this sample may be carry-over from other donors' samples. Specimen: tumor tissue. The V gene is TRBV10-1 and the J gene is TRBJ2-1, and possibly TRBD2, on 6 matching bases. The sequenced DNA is TGCGCCAGCAGTGATGGCGCGGGGTCCTACAATGAGCAGTTCTTC. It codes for CASSDGAGSYNEQFF.